The source of this T cell receptor beta chain is a study of cytomegalovirus exposure and HLA in healthy donors. Notes on the study in general: TCR beta V segments were, for the most part, productive about 87% or about 30% of the time in an earlier analysis. Some public TCRs appeared in many individuals, while most sequences were rare.

Both 60 Vbeta primers and 13 Jbeta primers went into the PCR. Data came from immunoSEQ multiplex PCR; TCRdb stores just in-frame clones and leaves some out. Of under 150,000 clones detected, 60% to 85% appear once; the ten largest clones hold 1% to 1.5%. Comments on this clone: Its antigen is unidentified.

The CDR3 length is 16 residues. The trim removed 9 bases at V and 3 bases at J, leaving 14 bases unmatched. Germline V gene lookup returns CDR1 MDHEN and CDR2 SYDVKM. The TCR was taken from a male donor in good health and CMV-seropositive. Sequencing was performed on PBMCs. The chain has TRBV28 and TRBJ2-1, with TRBD2 matching over 7 bases. The CDR3 bases are TGTGCCAGTAAAGGGAGACGGGGGGTAGGCTACAATGAGCAGTTCTTC. Protein sequence: CASKGRRGVGYNEQFF.